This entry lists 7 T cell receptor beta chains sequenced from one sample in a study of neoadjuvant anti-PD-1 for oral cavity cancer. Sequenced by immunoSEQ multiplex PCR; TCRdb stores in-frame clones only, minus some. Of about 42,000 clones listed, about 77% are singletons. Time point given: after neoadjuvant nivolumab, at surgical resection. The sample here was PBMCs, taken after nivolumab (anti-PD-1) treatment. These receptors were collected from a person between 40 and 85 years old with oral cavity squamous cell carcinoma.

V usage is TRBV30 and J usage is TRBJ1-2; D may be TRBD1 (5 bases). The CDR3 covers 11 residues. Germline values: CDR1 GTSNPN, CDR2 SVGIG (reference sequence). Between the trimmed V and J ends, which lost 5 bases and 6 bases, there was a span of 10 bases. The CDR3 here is CAWGGGDGYTF. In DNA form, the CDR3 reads TGTGCCTGGGGGGGAGGGGATGGCTACACCTTC. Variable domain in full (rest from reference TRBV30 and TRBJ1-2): SQTIHQWPATLVQPVGSPLSLECTVEGTSNPNLYWYRQAAGRGLQLLFYSVGIGQISSEVPQNLSASRPQDRQFILSSKKLLLSDSGFYLCAWGGGDGYTFGSGTRLTVV.

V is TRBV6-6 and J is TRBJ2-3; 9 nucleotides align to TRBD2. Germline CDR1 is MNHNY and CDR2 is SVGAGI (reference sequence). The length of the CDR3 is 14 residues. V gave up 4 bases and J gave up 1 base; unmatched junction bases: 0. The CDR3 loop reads CASSSSGGTDTQYF. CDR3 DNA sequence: TGTGCCAGCAGTTCTAGCGGGGGCACAGATACGCAGTATTTT.

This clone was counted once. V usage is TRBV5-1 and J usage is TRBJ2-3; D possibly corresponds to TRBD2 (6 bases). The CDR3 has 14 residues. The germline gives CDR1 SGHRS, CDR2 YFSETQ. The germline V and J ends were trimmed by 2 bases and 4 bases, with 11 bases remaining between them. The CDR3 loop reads CASSFSSGADTQYF. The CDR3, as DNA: TGCGCCAGCAGCTTTAGTAGCGGAGCAGATACGCAGTATTTT.

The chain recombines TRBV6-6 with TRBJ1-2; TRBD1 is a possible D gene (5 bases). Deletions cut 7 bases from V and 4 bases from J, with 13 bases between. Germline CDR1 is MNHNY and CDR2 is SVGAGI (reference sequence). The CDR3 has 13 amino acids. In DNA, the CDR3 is TGTGCCAGCAATCCAGGGACCAGCTATGGCTACACCTTC. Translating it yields CASNPGTSYGYTF.

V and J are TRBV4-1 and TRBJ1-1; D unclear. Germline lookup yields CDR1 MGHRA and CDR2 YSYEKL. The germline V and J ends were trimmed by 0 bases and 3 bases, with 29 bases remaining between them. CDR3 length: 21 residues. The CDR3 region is CASSQDSFYGFTVSGDTEAFF. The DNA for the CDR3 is TGCGCCAGCAGCCAAGATAGTTTTTATGGGTTTACAGTGAGTGGGGACACTGAAGCTTTCTTT.

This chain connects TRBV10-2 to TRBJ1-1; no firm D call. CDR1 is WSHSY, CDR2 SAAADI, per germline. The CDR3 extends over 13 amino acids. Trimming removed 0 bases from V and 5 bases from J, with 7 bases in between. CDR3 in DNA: TGCGCCAGCAGTGAGTCGAGCCGAACTGAAGCTTTCTTT. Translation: CASSESSRTEAFF.

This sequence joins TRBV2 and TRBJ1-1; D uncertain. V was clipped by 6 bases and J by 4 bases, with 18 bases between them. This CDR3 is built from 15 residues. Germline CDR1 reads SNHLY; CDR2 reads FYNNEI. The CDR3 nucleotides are TGTGCCAGCAGCTCCACCCTAAGTGTAGGCACTGAAGCTTTCTTT. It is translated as CASSSTLSVGTEAFF.